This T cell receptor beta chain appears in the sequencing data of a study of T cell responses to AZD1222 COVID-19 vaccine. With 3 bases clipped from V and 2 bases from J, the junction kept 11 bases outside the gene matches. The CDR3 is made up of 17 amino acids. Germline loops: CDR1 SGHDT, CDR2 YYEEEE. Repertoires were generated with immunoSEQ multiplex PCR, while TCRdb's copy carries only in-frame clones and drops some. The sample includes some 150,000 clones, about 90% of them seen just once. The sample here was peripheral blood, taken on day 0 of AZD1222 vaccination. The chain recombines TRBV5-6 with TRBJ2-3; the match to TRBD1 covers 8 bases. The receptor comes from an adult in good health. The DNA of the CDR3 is TGTGCCAGCAGCTCGTTAGGACAGGGCGAGGCCACAGATACGCAGTATTTT. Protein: CASSSLGQGEATDTQYF.